This TCR beta chain came from a study of blood T cell repertoires in COVID-19. About the research overall: Specimens from acute and convalescent COVID-19 originated in the United States, Italy and Spain. In each case, the material was cDNA or gDNA derived from T cells, B-cell-depleted T cells, or PBMCs.

Source study methods: By means of reference gene primer amplification, nucleated cell counts were estimated. Assay used: immunoSEQ multiplex PCR; TCRdb lists only in-frame clones, some missing. That table is the source of V, J and clone size, and D and trimming were worked out from the DNA. The table includes under 200,000 clones, 70% to 90% detected once. The CDR3 length is 12 residues. Germline CDR1 SGHDT, CDR2 YYEEEE. V was trimmed by 4 bases and J by 5 bases, leaving 9 bases between them. The source material was peripheral blood. The TCR sequence derives from a man in his 60s with active or convalescent COVID-19. The gene calls are TRBV5-6 and TRBJ2-5; D gene unclear. The CDR3 nucleotides read TGTGCCAGCAGCAGAAACACCGAGACCCAGTACTTC. It codes for CASSRNTETQYF.